This TCR beta chain was observed in a study of CDR3 diversity in severe acne. TCRdb fed the PCR reads into MiXCR, producing one record per CDR3 protein. The profile shows approximately 79,000 distinct CDR3 sequences, roughly half of them singletons. Germline assignment: CDR1 SGHRS and CDR2 YFSETQ. CDR3 length: 16 amino acids. In regard to this clonotype: At one of its ends the junction is not consistent with the germline gene, which may arise from a read error.

The sample consisted of blood. This chain uses TRBV5-1 with TRBJ2-1; 10 nucleotides align to TRBD2. The TCR originated in a male donor in good health, serving as a control. The CDR3, as DNA: TGTGCCAGCAGCCCGAGAAGCGGGAGGGGCTACAATGAGCAGTTCTTC. This translates into CASSPRSGRGYNEQFF.